This entry lists 18 T cell receptor beta chains sequenced from one sample in a study of blood T cell repertoires in COVID-19 (dated by TCRdb to the early 2020s). The method was the immunoSEQ multiplex PCR assay. The immuneACCESS repertoire file appears here via TCRdb, limited to in-frame rearrangements. These files lack a portion of the clones; in checked studies, under half of the deficit traces to unresolved V genes, and the cause of the others is not known. The sample has about 180,000 clones on record, over 70% of them singletons. The ten top clones hold around 7% of the sample. Sample: peripheral blood. The receptor set was obtained from a woman in her 40s with COVID-19, enrolled during active disease.

This rearrangement joins TRBV5-1 to TRBJ2-2; 11 nucleotides match TRBD1. In germline, CDR1 is SGHRS, CDR2 YFSETQ. V lost 4 bases to trimming and J lost 7 bases; unmatched junction nucleotides: 9. CDR3 length equals 16 residues. CDR3 DNA: TGCGCCAGCAGCCCAAGGGACAGGGGGATCGGCGGGGAGCTGTTTTTT. Translated, it gives CASSPRDRGIGGELFF.

The chain joins TRBV2 to TRBJ2-5; D is possibly TRBD2 (6 bases). This CDR3 is built from 12 residues. V shed 8 bases and J shed 4 bases, with 11 bases lying between them. Germline lookup yields CDR1 SNHLY and CDR2 FYNNEI. The CDR3 nucleotides read TGTGCCAGCGGTCACGGGGGAGAGACCCAGTACTTC. Translating it yields CASGHGGETQYF.

The chain recombines TRBV24-1 with TRBJ2-3, with a tentative D call TRBD1 (5 bases). Germline CDR1 KGHDR, CDR2 SFDVKD. This CDR3 comprises 15 residues. V was pared by 4 bases and J by 1 base, with 11 bases between. The CDR3 sequence: CATSEFDSGTDTQYF. The CDR3 nucleotides read TGTGCCACCAGTGAGTTCGACAGTGGCACAGATACGCAGTATTTT.

The chain combines TRBV24-1 with TRBJ2-1; D call uncertain. This CDR3 has 12 amino acids. Trimming removed 5 bases from V and 2 bases from J, with 3 bases in between. In germline, CDR1 is KGHDR, CDR2 SFDVKD. CDR3 loop: CATSGTYNEQFF. For the CDR3, the DNA is TGTGCCACCAGTGGTACCTACAATGAGCAGTTCTTC.

This chain links TRBV2 with TRBJ1-5, with 9 positions matching TRBD1. The CDR3 length is 15 residues. From germline, CDR1 is SNHLY and CDR2 FYNNEI. J gave up 6 bases and V 3 bases, and 6 bases lay outside the gene matches. CDR3 DNA: TGTGCCAGCAGTGAGACGGGACAGGGTGGTCAGCCCCAGCATTTT. Protein product: CASSETGQGGQPQHF.

The chain links TRBV18 to TRBJ1-6; TRBD1 matches at 8 bases. The CDR3 is 15 residues long. V lost 0 bases, J lost 7 bases, and 2 bases stayed unmatched. Germline loops: CDR1 KGHSH, CDR2 LQKENI. CDR3 sequence: CASSPPGQANSPLHF. The CDR3 nucleotides are TGTGCCAGCTCACCACCGGGACAGGCAAATTCACCCCTCCACTTT.

The chain has TRBV12-3 or TRBV12-4 and TRBJ1-2; no reliable D call. V lost 5 bases and J 5 bases, leaving 12 bases between the germline ends. CDR3 length equals 13 residues. DNA for the CDR3: TGTGCCAGCAGTGTCAGGCGCCGATATGGCTACACCTTC. Translated, it gives CASSVRRRYGYTF.

The chain employs TRBV5-1 and TRBJ1-2; D not certain. The CDR3 contains 16 residues. Looked up from germline, CDR1 is SGHRS and CDR2 is YFSETQ. V dropped 1 base and J dropped 5 bases, with 18 bases sitting between them. CDR3 protein: CASSLTGREPRYGYTF. CDR3 DNA sequence: TGCGCCAGCAGCTTGACCGGCCGAGAGCCTAGGTATGGCTACACCTTC.

The genes are TRBV4-1 and TRBJ2-7; maybe TRBD1 (5 bases). The CDR3 runs 17 residues. Germline CDR1 is MGHRA and CDR2 is YSYEKL. V lost 0 bases and J 2 bases, leaving 17 bases between the germline ends. CDR3 region: CASSQDMGPLPPYEQYF. CDR3 nucleotide sequence: TGCGCCAGCAGCCAAGATATGGGGCCTCTACCCCCCTACGAGCAGTACTTC.

V gene TRBV7-9 combines with J gene TRBJ1-2; D not certain. CDR3 size: 17 residues. Trimming pared 0 bases from V and 1 base from J, leaving 15 bases between. Germline V gene data show CDR1 as SEHNR and CDR2 as FQNEAQ (reference sequence). CDR3 in amino acids: CASSLAPGLSLNYGYTF. The DNA for the CDR3 is TGTGCCAGCAGCTTAGCGCCCGGGTTGAGCCTTAACTATGGCTACACCTTC. Full variable domain (missing parts from reference TRBV7-9 and TRBJ1-2): DTGVSQNPRHKITKRGQNVTFRCDPISEHNRLYWYRQTLGQGPEFLTYFQNEAQLEKSRLLSDRFSAERPKGSFSTLEIQRTEQGDSAMYLCASSLAPGLSLNYGYTFGSGTRLTVV.

In its sample, this clone was seen once. The rearrangement links TRBV6-5 to TRBJ2-1; 8 bases map to TRBD2. With V trimmed by 4 bases and J by 10 bases, 0 bases remained unmatched. Per the germline V gene, CDR1 is MNHEY and CDR2 is SVGAGI. The CDR3 is 11 amino acids. The CDR3: CASSLAGEQFF. In DNA form, the CDR3 reads TGTGCCAGCAGTTTAGCGGGAGAGCAGTTCTTC.

The chain is built from TRBV2 and TRBJ1-1, with D tentatively TRBD1 (5 bases). The CDR3 loop spans 15 amino acids. The germline V and J ends were trimmed by 6 bases and 0 bases, with 14 bases remaining between them. The germline V gene encodes CDR1 SNHLY and CDR2 FYNNEI. The CDR3 loop reads CASSRRGTMNTEAFF. CDR3 in DNA: TGTGCCAGCAGCCGCCGGGGGACCATGAACACTGAAGCTTTCTTT.

This clone was observed a few times. V gene TRBV11-2 combines with J gene TRBJ2-7, with D perhaps matching TRBD1 (7 bases). V lost 1 base and J 2 bases, leaving 12 bases between the germline ends. The CDR3 contains 15 residues. Germline V gives CDR1 SGHAT, CDR2 FQNNGV. In DNA form, the CDR3 reads TGTGCCAGCAGCTTAGGGAGGGGGCCCCCCTACGAGCAGTACTTC. Its translation: CASSLGRGPPYEQYF. Full variable domain (remainder filled in from reference TRBV11-2 and TRBJ2-7): EAGVAQSPRYKIIEKRQSVAFWCNPISGHATLYWYQQILGQGPKLLIQFQNNGVVDDSQLPKDRFSAERLKGVDSTLKIQPAKLEDSAVYLCASSLGRGPPYEQYFGPGTRLTVT.

This sequence joins TRBV5-6 and TRBJ1-1, with D uncertain. The CDR3 runs to 15 residues. V lost 3 bases and J 2 bases, leaving 14 bases between the germline ends. Germline assignment: CDR1 SGHDT and CDR2 YYEEEE. The CDR3 sequence: CASSWEAWGNTEAFF. Here the CDR3 DNA reads TGTGCCAGCAGCTGGGAGGCTTGGGGAAACACTGAAGCTTTCTTT. Together with reference TRBV5-6 and TRBJ1-1, the CDR3 gives the full variable domain: DAGVTQSPTHLIKTRGQQVTLRCSPKSGHDTVSWYQQALGQGPQFIFQYYEEEERQRGNFPDRFSGHQFPNYSSELNVNALLLGDSALYLCASSWEAWGNTEAFFGQGTRLTVV.

Notes on this clone: Germline and junction disagree at one end, which may indicate a read error. V gene TRBV5-1 combines with J gene TRBJ2-1; D tentatively fits TRBD1 or TRBD2 (6 bases each). The length of the CDR3 is 12 residues. Germline V lookup: CDR1 SGHRS, CDR2 YFSETQ. The CDR3 reads CASRLGAGEQFF. The CDR3 region has the DNA TGCGCCAGCAGATTGGGGGCGGGGGAGCAGTTCTTC.

The chain combines TRBV11-2 with TRBJ1-4, with unresolved D. The V end lost 1 base, the J end lost 4 bases, and 7 bases lay between the germline ends. Germline values: CDR1 SGHAT, CDR2 FQNNGV. The CDR3 has 14 amino acids. The CDR3 bases are TGTGCCAGCAGCTTAGGTGGAGGTAATGAAAAACTGTTTTTT. Amino acid sequence: CASSLGGGNEKLFF.

This rearrangement joins TRBV11-2 to TRBJ1-3; D perhaps matches TRBD1 (5 bases). The CDR3 loop spans 14 amino acids. CDR1 is SGHAT, CDR2 FQNNGV, per germline. V gave up 5 bases and J gave up 2 bases, with 10 bases separating them. DNA for the CDR3: TGTGCCAGCAGCACAGGTGGGGCTGGAAACACCATATATTTT. Protein product: CASSTGGAGNTIYF.

The V call is TRBV6-5, the J call TRBJ1-4; D ambiguous. The germline V gene has CDR1 MNHEY and CDR2 SVGAGI. This CDR3 is built from 12 residues. V lost 2 bases to trimming and J lost 7 bases, with 5 bases between them. CDR3 in DNA: TGTGCCAGCAGTTACGGAGGTGAAAAACTGTTTTTT. Translation: CASSYGGEKLFF.